This TCR beta chain was sequenced in a study of blood T cell repertoires in COVID-19. Clones were read by immunoSEQ multiplex PCR, and TCRdb kept only the in-frame ones, dropping some. Among more than 200,000 clones listed, 87% were seen once. The receptor comes from a woman between 25 and 40 years old with acute COVID-19. The sample taken for sequencing was PBMCs or T cells enriched from blood (not recorded which).

The CDR3 spells CASSQDRAWDTQYF. DNA of the CDR3: TGCGCCAGCAGCCAAGACAGGGCTTGGGATACGCAGTATTTT. The chain carries TRBV4-1 and TRBJ2-3; maybe TRBD1 (5 bases). This CDR3 has 14 residues. The V gene lost 0 bases and the J gene lost 6 bases, with 10 bases spanning the gap. Per germline, CDR1 MGHRA and CDR2 YSYEKL.